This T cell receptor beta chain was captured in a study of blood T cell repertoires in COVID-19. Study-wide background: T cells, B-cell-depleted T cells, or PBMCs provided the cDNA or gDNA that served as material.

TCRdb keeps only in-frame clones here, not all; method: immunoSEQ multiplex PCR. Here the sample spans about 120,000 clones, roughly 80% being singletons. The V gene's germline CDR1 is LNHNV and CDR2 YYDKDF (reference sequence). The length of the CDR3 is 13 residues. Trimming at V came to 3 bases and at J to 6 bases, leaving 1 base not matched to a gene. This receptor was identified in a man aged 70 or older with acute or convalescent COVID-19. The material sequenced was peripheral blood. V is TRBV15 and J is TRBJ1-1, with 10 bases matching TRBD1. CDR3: CATSRGTGAEAFF. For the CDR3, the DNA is TGTGCCACCAGCAGGGGGACAGGGGCTGAAGCTTTCTTT.